The 3 T cell receptor beta chains presented below share a single source sample, sequenced in a study of T cells in Graves' hyperthyroidism and ophthalmopathy (dated by TCRdb to the late 2010s). Library generation was performed with multiplex PCR. Instrument used: Illumina HiSeq 2000. Amplification of TCR beta CDR3 regions was carried out from RNA transcripts. The TCR CDR3 was subjected to a first round of RT-PCR using the HTBI primer set and the Qiagen OneStep RT-PCR kit. The public reads were quality trimmed at Q25 with fastp and then assembled into clones with MiXCR by TCRdb, keeping productive beta chains. All rows with the same CDR3 protein become a single entry with the most common DNA and genes. This sample gives 750,000 to 950,000 distinct CDR3 sequences in total; around 39% of them show up just once. Jointly, the top ten make up about 9% of the sample. The specimen sequenced was blood. The receptors originated from a man aged 18 to 29 with Graves' hyperthyroidism.

The chain recombines TRBV4-1 with TRBJ1-1, with D unresolved. The CDR3 loop spans 14 amino acids. Trimming took off 3 bases at V and 7 bases at J, with 15 bases between the two ends. CDR1 is MGHRA, CDR2 YSYEKL, per germline. In DNA, the CDR3 is TGCGCCAGCAGCCAGTCAATTATAATGGGTGAAGCTTTCTTT. Translating it yields CASSQSIIMGEAFF.

This clonotype was found many times. The CDR3 sequence is CASSSGRGGTQYF. The CDR3 coding sequence is TGTGCCAGCAGCTCGGGACGGGGCGGGACCCAGTACTTC. The genes are TRBV7-2 and TRBJ2-5; perhaps D is TRBD1 or TRBD2 (5 bases each). The V and J ends lost 4 bases and 7 bases respectively, with 13 bases between them. The V gene's germline CDR1 is SGHTA and CDR2 FQGNSA. This CDR3 is 13 amino acids long.

Of note for this clonotype: Since a much larger clone is just one base distant, this may be a read error. This chain links TRBV7-9 with TRBJ2-7; D perhaps matches TRBD1 (5 bases). CDR1 and CDR2 from the germline V gene are SEHNR and FQNEAQ (reference sequence). Trimming left V 8 bases short and J 2 bases short, with 13 bases between. This CDR3 contains 13 residues. The CDR3 region has the DNA TGTGCCAGCGGCCCCAGACAGACCTACGAGCAGTACTTC. Encoded protein: CASGPRQTYEQYF.